This section outlines one T cell receptor beta chain sequence together with its context. This sample is part of a study of OX40 agonist ivuxolimab in advanced cancers. Trimming shortened V by 0 bases and J by 2 bases, and 8 bases separated the two germline ends. Per the germline V gene, CDR1 is SGHDT and CDR2 is YYEEEE. The CDR3 totals 15 residues. Method: immunoSEQ multiplex PCR; TCRdb's copy keeps in-frame clones and lacks some. The sample consists of 50,000 to 65,000 clones, about 89% of them appearing once. The chain uses TRBV5-6 and TRBJ2-2; D is unclear. Source: CD4+ or CD8+ T cells sorted from blood, taken in a trial of the OX40 agonist ivuxolimab. This receptor was taken from an adult with an advanced solid tumor such as melanoma, head and neck, liver or kidney cancer. The CDR3 reads CASSLGGSNTGELFF. The CDR3 region has the DNA TGTGCCAGCAGCTTGGGAGGATCAAACACCGGGGAGCTGTTTTTT.